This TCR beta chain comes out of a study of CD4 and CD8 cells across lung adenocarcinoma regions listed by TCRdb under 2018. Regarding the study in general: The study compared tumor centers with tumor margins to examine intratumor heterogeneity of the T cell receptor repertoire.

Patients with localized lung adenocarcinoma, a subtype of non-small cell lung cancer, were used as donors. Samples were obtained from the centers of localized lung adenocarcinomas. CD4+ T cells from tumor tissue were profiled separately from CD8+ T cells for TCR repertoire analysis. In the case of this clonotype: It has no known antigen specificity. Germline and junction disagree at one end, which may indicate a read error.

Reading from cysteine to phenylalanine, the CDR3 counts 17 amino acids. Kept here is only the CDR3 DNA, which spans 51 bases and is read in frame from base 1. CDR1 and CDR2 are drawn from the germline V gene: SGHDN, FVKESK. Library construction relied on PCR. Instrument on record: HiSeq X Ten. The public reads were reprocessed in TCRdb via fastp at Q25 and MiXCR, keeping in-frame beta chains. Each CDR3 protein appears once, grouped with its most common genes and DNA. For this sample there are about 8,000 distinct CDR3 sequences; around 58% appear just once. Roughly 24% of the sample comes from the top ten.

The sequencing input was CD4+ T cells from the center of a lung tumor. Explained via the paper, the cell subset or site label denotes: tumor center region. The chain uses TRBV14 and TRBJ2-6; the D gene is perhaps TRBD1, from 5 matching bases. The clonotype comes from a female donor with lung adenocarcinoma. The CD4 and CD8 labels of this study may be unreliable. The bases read TGTGCCAGCAGCCAAGATTTCGGCTTCTCTGGGGCCAACGTGCTGTATTTC. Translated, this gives CASSQDFGFSGANVLYF. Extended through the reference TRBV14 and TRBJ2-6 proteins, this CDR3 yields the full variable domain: EAGVTQFPSHSVIEKGQTVTLRCDPISGHDNLYWYRRVMGKEIKFLLHFVKESKQDESGMPNNRFLAERTGGTYSTLKVQPAELEDSGVYFCASSQDFGFSGANVLYFGAGSRLTVL.